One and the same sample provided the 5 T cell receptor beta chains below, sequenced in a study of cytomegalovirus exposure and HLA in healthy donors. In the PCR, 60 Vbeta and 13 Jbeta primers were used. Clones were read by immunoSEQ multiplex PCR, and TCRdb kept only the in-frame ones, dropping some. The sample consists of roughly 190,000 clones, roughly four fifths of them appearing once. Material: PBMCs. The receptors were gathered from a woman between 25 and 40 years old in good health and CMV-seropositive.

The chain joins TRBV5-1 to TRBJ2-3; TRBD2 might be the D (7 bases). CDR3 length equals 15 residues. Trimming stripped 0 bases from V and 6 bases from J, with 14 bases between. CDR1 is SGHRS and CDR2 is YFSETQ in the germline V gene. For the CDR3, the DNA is TGCGCCAGCAGCTTGGACGGGAGGCAGGGGGATACGCAGTATTTT. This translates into CASSLDGRQGDTQYF.

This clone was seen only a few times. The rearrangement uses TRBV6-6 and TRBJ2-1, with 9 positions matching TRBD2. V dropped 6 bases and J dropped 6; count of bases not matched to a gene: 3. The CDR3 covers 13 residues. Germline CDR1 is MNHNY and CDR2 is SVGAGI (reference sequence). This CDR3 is CASSLAGPNEQFF. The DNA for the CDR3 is TGTGCCAGCAGCCTAGCGGGGCCCAATGAGCAGTTCTTC.

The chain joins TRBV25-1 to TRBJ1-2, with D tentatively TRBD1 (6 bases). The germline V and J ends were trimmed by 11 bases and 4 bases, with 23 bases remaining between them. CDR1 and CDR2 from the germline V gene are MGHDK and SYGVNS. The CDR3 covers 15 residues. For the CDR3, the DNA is TGTGCCTCTTGGGGGCGTAGCTCCTTTTCCTATGGCTACACCTTC. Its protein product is CASWGRSSFSYGYTF.

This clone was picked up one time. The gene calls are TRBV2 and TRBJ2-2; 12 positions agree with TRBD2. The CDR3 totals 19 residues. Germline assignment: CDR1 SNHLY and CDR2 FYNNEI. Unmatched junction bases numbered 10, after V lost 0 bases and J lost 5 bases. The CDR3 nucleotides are TGTGCCAGCAGTGAAGCGGGTCCTACTAGCGGGAGGAGTACCGGGGAGCTGTTTTTT. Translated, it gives CASSEAGPTSGRSTGELFF.

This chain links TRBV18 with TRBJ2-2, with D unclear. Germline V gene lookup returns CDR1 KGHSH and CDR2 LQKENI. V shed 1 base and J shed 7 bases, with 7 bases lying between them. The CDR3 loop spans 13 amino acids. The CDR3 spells CASSPLPGGELFF. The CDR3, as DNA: TGTGCCAGCTCACCACTTCCCGGCGGGGAGCTGTTTTTT.